This T cell receptor beta chain was observed in a study of shared clonotypes between healthy human individuals. Trimming removed 11 bases at V and 5 bases at J, with 14 bases between. Germline V gene sequence: CDR1 ENHRY, CDR2 SYGVKD. The CDR3 spans 12 residues. Measured with immunoSEQ multiplex PCR; TCRdb has only the in-frame clones, and not every one. The profile covers some 1 million clones, with about 80% appearing a single time and 1.2% to 1.5% taken by the ten largest. The rearrangement uses TRBV10-3 and TRBJ2-3; no firm D call. The sample consisted of memory CD4+ T cells sorted from blood. Subset: CD45RA-negative fraction. The clonotype comes from a man between 18 and 35 years old in good health. CDR3 residues: CALSPGGDTQYF. The CDR3 DNA follows: TGTGCCCTCTCCCCCGGCGGAGATACGCAGTATTTT.